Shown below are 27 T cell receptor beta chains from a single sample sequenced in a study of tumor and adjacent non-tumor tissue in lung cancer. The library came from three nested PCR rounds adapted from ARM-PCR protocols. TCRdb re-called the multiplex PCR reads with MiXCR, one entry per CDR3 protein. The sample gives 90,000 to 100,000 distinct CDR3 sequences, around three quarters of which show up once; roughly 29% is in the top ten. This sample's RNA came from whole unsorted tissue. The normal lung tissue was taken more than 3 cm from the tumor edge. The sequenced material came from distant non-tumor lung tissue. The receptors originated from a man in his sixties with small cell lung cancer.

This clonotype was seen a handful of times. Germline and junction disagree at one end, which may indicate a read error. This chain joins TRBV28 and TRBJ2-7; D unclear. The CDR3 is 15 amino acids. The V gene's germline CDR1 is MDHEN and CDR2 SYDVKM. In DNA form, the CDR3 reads TGTGTCAGCAGTCCCCCGGGTAGCCTAACCTACGAGCAGTACTTC. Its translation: CVSSPPGSLTYEQYF.

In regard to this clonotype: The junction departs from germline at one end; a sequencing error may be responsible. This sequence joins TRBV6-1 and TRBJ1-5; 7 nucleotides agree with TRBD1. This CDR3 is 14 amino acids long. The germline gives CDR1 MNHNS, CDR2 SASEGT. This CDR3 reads CASIADRANQSQHF. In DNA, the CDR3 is TGTGCCAGTATTGCTGACAGGGCCAATCAGTCCCAGCATTTT.

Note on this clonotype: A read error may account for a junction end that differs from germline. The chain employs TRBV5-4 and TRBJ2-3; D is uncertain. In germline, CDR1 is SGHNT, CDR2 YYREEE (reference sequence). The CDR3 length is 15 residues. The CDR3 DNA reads TGTGCCAGCAGTCAGGAGAAGAGTAGCACAGATATGCAGTATTTT. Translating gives CASSQEKSSTDMQYF.

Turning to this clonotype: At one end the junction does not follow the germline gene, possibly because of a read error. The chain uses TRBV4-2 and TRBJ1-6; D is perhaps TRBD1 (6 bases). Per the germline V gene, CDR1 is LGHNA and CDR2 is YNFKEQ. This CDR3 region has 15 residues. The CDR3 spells CASSQDLRGGSPFHF. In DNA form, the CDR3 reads TGTGCCAGCAGCCAAGATTTAAGGGGGGGTTCACCCTTCCACTTT.

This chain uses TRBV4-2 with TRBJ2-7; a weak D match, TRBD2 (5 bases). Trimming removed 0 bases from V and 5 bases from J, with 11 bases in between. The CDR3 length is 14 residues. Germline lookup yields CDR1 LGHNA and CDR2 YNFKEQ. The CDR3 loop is CASSQDLEVHEQYF. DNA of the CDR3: TGTGCCAGCAGCCAAGACCTGGAGGTCCACGAGCAGTACTTC.

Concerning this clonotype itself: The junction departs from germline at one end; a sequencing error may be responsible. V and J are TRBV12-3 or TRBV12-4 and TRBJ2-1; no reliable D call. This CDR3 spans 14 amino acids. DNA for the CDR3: TGTGTCAGCAGTTTTGGGATTAGCCCTTCTGAGCAGTTATTC. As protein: CVSSFGISPSEQLF.

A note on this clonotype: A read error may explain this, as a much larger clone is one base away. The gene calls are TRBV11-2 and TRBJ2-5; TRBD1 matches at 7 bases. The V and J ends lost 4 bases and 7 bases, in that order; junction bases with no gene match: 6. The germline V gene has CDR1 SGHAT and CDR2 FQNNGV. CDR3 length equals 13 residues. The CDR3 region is CASSWDSQRTQYF. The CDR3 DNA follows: TGTGCCAGCAGCTGGGACAGCCAAAGGACCCAGTACTTC.

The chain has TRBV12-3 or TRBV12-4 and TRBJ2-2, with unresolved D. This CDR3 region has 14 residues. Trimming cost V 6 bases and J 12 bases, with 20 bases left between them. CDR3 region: CASSSTQITWKLFF. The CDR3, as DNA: TGTGCCAGCAGCTCTACTCAGATCACCTGGAAGCTGTTTTTT.

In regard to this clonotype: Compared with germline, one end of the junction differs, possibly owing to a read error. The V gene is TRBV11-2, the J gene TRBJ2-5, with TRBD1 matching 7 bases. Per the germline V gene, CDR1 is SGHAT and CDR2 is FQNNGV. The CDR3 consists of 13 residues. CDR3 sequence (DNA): TGTGACAGCAGCTATACAGGGGAAGAGACCCAGTACTTC. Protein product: CDSSYTGEETQYF.

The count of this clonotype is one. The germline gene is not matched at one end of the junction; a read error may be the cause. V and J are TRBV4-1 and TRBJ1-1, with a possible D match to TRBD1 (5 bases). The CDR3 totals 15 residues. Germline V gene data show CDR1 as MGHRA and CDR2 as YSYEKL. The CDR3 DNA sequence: TGCGCCAGTACCCAAGTTCCAGGGCGTGGCACTGAAACTTTCTTT. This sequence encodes CASTQVPGRGTETFF.

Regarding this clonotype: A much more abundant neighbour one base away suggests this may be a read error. CDR3 nucleotides: TGTGCCACCAGTTGGATCCAGGGAAACACCGGGGAGCTGTTTTTT. Residues: CATSWIQGNTGELFF. The chain couples TRBV28 to TRBJ2-2, with D perhaps matching TRBD1 (5 bases). The V gene's germline CDR1 is MDHEN and CDR2 SYDVKM. The CDR3 runs 15 residues.

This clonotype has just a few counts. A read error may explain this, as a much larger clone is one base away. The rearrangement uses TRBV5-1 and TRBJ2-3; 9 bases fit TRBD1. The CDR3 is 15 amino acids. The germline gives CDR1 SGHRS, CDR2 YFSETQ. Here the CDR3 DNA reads TGCGCCAGAAGCTTGGAGGGACAGGGCCCAGATACGCAGTATTTT. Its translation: CARSLEGQGPDTQYF.

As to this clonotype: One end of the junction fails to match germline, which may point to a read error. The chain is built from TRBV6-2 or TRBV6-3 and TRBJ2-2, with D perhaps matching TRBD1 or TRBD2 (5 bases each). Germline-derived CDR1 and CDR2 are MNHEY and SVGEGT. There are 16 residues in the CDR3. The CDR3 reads CATTSRGRPKTGELFF. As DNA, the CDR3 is TGTGCCACCACCTCAAGGGGCCGTCCGAAGACCGGGGAACTGTTTTTT.

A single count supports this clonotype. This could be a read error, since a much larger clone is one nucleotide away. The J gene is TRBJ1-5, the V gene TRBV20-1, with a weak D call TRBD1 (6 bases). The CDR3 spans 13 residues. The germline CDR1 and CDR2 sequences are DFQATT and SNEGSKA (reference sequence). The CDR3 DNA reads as TGCGGTACCGTCTCAGGGGACAATCAGCCCCAGCATTTT. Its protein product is CGTVSGDNQPQHF.

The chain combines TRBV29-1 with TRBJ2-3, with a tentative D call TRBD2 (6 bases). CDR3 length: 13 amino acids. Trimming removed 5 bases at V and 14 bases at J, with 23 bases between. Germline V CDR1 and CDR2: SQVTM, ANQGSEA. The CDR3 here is CSVIYGSWDSRYF. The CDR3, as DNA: TGCAGCGTTATTTACGGGAGCTGGGATTCGCGGTATTTT.

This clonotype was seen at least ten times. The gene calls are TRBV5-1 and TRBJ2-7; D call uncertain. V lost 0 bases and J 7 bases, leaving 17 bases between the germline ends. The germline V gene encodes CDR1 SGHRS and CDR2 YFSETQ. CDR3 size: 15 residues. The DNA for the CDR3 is TGCGCCAGCAGCTTGGTGGGCGGTCCCCAGGAGGAGCAGTACTTC. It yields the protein CASSLVGGPQEEQYF.

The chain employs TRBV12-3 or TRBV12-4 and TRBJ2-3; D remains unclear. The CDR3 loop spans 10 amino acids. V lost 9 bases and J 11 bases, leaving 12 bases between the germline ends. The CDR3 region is CASGEYMQYF. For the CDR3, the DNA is TGTGCCAGTGGTGAATATATGCAGTATTTT.

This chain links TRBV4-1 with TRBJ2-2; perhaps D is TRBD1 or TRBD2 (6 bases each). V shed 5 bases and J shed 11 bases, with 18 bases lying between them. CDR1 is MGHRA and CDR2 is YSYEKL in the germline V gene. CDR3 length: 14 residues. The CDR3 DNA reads TGCGCCAGCAGCAGGGGGGCCTATAGCTGTGAGCTGTTTTTT. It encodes CASSRGAYSCELFF.

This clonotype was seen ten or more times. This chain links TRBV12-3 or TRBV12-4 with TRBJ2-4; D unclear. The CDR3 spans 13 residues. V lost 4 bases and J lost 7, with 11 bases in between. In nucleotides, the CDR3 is TGTGCCAGCAGTTCCAACACCGCCAACATTCAGTACTTC. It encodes CASSSNTANIQYF.

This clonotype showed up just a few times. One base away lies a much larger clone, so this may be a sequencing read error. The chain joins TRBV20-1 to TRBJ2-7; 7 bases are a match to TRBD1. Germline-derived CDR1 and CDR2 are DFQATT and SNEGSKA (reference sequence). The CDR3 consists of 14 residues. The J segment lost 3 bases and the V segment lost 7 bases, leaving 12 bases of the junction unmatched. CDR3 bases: TGCAGTGGGATCAAGGGACAGATTTTCTACGAGCAGTACTTC. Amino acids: CSGIKGQIFYEQYF.

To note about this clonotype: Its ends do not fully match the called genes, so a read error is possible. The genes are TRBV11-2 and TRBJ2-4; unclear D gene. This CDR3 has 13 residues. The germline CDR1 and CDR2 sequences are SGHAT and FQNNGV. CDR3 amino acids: CASSLEATGIQYF. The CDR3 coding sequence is TGTGCCAGCAGCTTAGAGGCAACGGGCATTCAGTACTTT.

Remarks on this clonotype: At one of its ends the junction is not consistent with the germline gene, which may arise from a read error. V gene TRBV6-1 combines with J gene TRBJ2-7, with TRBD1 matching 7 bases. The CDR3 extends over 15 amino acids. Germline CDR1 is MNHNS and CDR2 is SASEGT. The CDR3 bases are TGTGCCTGCAGTACAGGGGCCTCGAGCTTCTACGAGCAGTACTTC. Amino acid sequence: CACSTGASSFYEQYF.

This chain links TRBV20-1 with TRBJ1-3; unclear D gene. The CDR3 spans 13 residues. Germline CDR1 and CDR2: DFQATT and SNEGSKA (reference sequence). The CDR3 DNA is TGCAATGCACGAGAAGGGAACATGAACACCATATATTTT. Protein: CNAREGNMNTIYF.

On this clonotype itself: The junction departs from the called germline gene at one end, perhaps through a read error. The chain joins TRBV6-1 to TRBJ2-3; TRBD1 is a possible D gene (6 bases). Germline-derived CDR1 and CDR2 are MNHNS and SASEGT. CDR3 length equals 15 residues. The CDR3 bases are TGTGTCAGCAGCTACGGAACAGGGCCCACCGCTATGCAGTATTTT. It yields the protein CVSSYGTGPTAMQYF.

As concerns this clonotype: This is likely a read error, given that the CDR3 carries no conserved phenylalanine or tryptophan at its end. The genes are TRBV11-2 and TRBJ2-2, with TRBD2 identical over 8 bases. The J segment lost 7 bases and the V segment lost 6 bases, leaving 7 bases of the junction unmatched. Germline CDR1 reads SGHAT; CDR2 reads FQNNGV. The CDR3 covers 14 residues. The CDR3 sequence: CASSGSGNDGELFL. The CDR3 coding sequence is TGTGCCAGCAGTGGTAGCGGGAACGACGGGGAGCTGTTTTTA.

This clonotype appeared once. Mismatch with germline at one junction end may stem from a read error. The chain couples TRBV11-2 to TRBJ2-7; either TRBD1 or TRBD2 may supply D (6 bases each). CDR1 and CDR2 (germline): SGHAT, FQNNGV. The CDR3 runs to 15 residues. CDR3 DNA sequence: TGTGCCAGCAGCCCCTCGGTTTGGGGGGCAGACGAGCAGTATTTC. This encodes CASSPSVWGADEQYF.

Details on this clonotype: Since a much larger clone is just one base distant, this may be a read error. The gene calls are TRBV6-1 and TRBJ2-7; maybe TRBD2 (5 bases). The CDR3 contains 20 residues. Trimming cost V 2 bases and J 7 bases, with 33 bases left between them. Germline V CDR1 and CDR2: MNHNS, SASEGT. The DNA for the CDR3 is TGTGCCAGCAGTGAATTTAGTATTGAGCACCCCAGGATTCGGAGGTCGGAGCAGTACTTC. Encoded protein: CASSEFSIEHPRIRRSEQYF.